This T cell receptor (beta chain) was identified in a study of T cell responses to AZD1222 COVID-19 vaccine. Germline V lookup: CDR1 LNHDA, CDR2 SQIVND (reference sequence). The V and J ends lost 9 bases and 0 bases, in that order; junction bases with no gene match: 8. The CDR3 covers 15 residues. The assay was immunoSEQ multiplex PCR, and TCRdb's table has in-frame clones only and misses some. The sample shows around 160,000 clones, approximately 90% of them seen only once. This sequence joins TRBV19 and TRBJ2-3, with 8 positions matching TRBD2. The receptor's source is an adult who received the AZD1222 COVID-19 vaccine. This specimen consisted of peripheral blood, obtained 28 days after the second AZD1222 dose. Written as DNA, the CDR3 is TGTGCCAGCGGAGCGGGAGCCTTTAGCACAGATACGCAGTATTTT. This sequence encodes CASGAGAFSTDTQYF.